The rows below give T cell receptor beta chains drawn from one sample of a study of shared clonotypes between healthy human individuals. Sequenced by immunoSEQ multiplex PCR; TCRdb stores in-frame clones only, minus some. The data contain more than 1,200,000 clones, about 98.5% of them singletons. The sequenced material came from naive CD4+ T cells sorted from blood. Receptor source: a man aged 25-40 years in good health. The CDR3 runs from the conserved cysteine through the conserved F or W. A D gene is named only where the DNA matches it firmly. Clone size is shown for a subset of rows, as once, few, many or a class of expanded clone.

>.|TRBV5-3|TRBJ1-5|.
TGTGCCAGAAGCTTGTGGACACCCCACCCACACAATCAGCCCCAGCATTTT
CARSLWTPHPHNQPQHF
>.|TRBV7-8|TRBJ1-5|.
TGTGCCAGCAGCTTAGTTGTAGGGAGGGGGGTAAGCAATCAGCCCCAGCATTTT
CASSLVVGRGVSNQPQHF
>.|TRBV9|TRBJ1-2|TRBD1
TGTGCCAGCAGCGGACGAAGTCGGACAGGTTCCCTCCCTTCCTATGGCTACACCTTC
CASSGRSRTGSLPSYGYTF
>.|TRBV14|TRBJ2-7|TRBD2
TGTGCCAGCAGCCACCCGGGACTAGCGTACGAGCAGTACTTC
CASSHPGLAYEQYF
>.|TRBV28|TRBJ2-7|.
TGTGCCAGCAGTTTTTGGGACACCCCCTACGAGCAGTACTTC
CASSFWDTPYEQYF
>once|TRBV4-3|TRBJ1-2|.
TGCGCCAGCAGCCAAGGTCAAGGAGGAATAATCGAGGGCTACACCTTC
CASSQGQGGIIEGYTF
>.|TRBV2|TRBJ1-5|.
TGTGCCAGCAGTGAAGCATGGATTCAGCCCCAGCATTTT
CASSEAWIQPQHF
>.|TRBV7-9|TRBJ2-5|.
TGTGCCAGCAGCTTGTCCATGAGGGATACCCAGTACTTC
CASSLSMRDTQYF
>.|TRBV28|TRBJ1-5|.
TGTGCCAGCAGGCTGAGCAGGGTTAATCAGCCCCAGCATTTT
CASRLSRVNQPQHF
>.|TRBV6-4|TRBJ2-1|.
TGTGCCAGCAGCAGCCTTTTTCGGGGCAATGAGCAGTTCTTC
CASSSLFRGNEQFF
>.|TRBV18|TRBJ1-3|.
TGTGCCAGCTCAACGGGGGCCGGAAACACCATATATTTT
CASSTGAGNTIYF
>.|TRBV28|TRBJ2-1|.
TGTGCCAGCAGGGAGAATAGGGGGTACAATGAGCAGTTCTTC
CASRENRGYNEQFF
>.|TRBV5-4|TRBJ2-5|.
TGTGCCAGCAGCCGATATGAACAAGAGACCCAGTACTTC
CASSRYEQETQYF
>.|TRBV4-3|TRBJ2-1|.
TGCGCCAGCAGCCAAGACAGGGAGCAGTTCTTC
CASSQDREQFF
>.|TRBV9|TRBJ1-4|.
TGTGCCAGCAGCATTCCAAGGGGCAGGGATCTAACTAATGAAAAACTGTTTTTT
CASSIPRGRDLTNEKLFF
>.|TRBV6-5|TRBJ2-5|TRBD2
TGTGCCAGCAGGACGTCACTAGCGGGAGCAGAGACCCAGTACTTC
CASRTSLAGAETQYF
>.|TRBV27|TRBJ1-3|.
TGTGCCAGCAGGACCGGGACTTCTGGAAACACCATATATTTT
CASRTGTSGNTIYF
>.|TRBV7-3|TRBJ2-2|TRBD2
TGTGCCAGCAGCCTCGGGACTAGCGGGGGAAACACCGGGGAGCTGTTTTTT
CASSLGTSGGNTGELFF
>once|TRBV18|TRBJ1-5|TRBD1
TGTGCCAGCTCACCTACAGGACAGGGCGGGCAGCCCCAGCATTTT
CASSPTGQGGQPQHF
>.|TRBV5-5|TRBJ2-3|.
TGTGCCAGCAGCTTCGGGTCCTTCACAGATACGCAGTATTTT
CASSFGSFTDTQYF
>.|TRBV29-1|TRBJ2-4|.
TGCAGCGTGAAGGGTCGGGCAGCCAAAAACATTCAGTACTTC
CSVKGRAAKNIQYF
>.|TRBV29-1|TRBJ2-1|TRBD1
TGCAGCGTTGTAACGGTCAGGGGGAATGAGCAGTTCTTC
CSVVTVRGNEQFF
>.|TRBV9|TRBJ2-7|.
TGTGCCAGCAGCGTAGGCAGGGTAGGCCCACGGCAGTACTTC
CASSVGRVGPRQYF
>.|TRBV27|TRBJ1-3|.
TGTGCCAGCAGTTTATCGCGTCAGGGTGGAAACACCATATATTTT
CASSLSRQGGNTIYF
>once|TRBV10-2|TRBJ1-3|TRBD1
TGCGCCAGCGATGCGCCGGGACAGGGTCTCGGAAACACCATATATTTT
CASDAPGQGLGNTIYF
>.|TRBV10-3|TRBJ2-3|TRBD2
TGTGCCACCGATAGAAGACTAGCGGGAGGCGGGGAAGTCAATACGCAGTATTTT
CATDRRLAGGGEVNTQYF
>.|TRBV19|TRBJ1-5|.
TGTGCCAGTAGTGTACAGGGTAATCAGCCCCAGCATTTT
CASSVQGNQPQHF
>.|TRBV27|TRBJ1-1|TRBD1
TGTGCCAGCAGTTCGACAGGGGGCGCTTACAGGAAGCCTGAAGCTTTCTTT
CASSSTGGAYRKPEAFF
>.|TRBV6-5|TRBJ1-5|.
TGTGCCAGCAGTTACTCGGGAGGGGGCAATCAGCCCCAGCATTTT
CASSYSGGGNQPQHF
>.|TRBV5-5|TRBJ2-1|TRBD2
TGTGCCAGCCGCGTCGGGGGGAACAATGAGCAGTTCTTC
CASRVGGNNEQFF
>.|TRBV18|TRBJ1-4|TRBD1
TGTGCCAGCTCACTCGGACAGGGCGGAGGAGAAAAACTGTTTTTT
CASSLGQGGGEKLFF
>.|TRBV27|TRBJ1-4|.
TGTGCCAGCAGTTTAAGGCAGGGTGTAAAACTGTTTTTT
CASSLRQGVKLFF
>.|TRBV7-9|TRBJ1-2|.
TGTGCCAGCAGCCCGTCCCCGGGGAAAAAGGGTGGCTACACCTTC
CASSPSPGKKGGYTF
>.|TRBV27|TRBJ2-2|TRBD2
TGTGCCAGCAGTTCCGAAGCGGGAGCGCCCGGGGAGCTGTTTTTT
CASSSEAGAPGELFF
>.|TRBV5-1|TRBJ2-1|TRBD2
TGCGCCAGCAGCCCGACTAGCGGAACCTACAATGAGCAGTTCTTC
CASSPTSGTYNEQFF
>.|TRBV21-1|TRBJ2-3|.
TGTGCCAGCAGCCACATAATTTTGGGGACTAGCGGAACCAGCACAGATACGCAGTATTTT
CASSHIILGTSGTSTDTQYF